This T cell receptor beta chain was sequenced for a study of radiation and T cells in renal cell carcinoma. This table comes from immunoSEQ multiplex PCR, and its TCRdb copy is limited to in-frame clones, with some not included. The data hold 120,000 or so clones, with 81% observed a single time. Regarding time point: blood 2 weeks post-SBRT. Treatment described: 15 Gy SBRT to primary tumor, nephrectomy 4 weeks later. Radiation-treated patients gave blood at baseline, week 2 and week 4. The receptor's source is a man aged 50-60 years with renal cell carcinoma. The source material was blood, sampled from a patient whose treatment included radiotherapy and nephrectomy.

CDR3 coding DNA: TGTGCCATCAGTGTAGGAGGAAATGAGCAGTTCTTC. This translates into CAISVGGNEQFF. J is TRBJ2-1 and V is TRBV10-3, with D perhaps matching TRBD2 (5 bases). Trimming stripped 4 bases from V and 7 bases from J, with 8 bases between. This CDR3 comprises 12 residues. The germline CDR1 and CDR2 sequences are ENHRY and SYGVKD.